This TCR beta chain derives from a study of T cells after yellow fever vaccination. TCRdb reprocessed the 5' RACE reads with MiXCR, giving one entry per CDR3 protein. The sample lists roughly 520,000 distinct CDR3 sequences, roughly 22% occurring once. The CDR3 contains 14 residues. V lost 4 bases and J 3 bases, leaving 14 bases between the germline ends. Germline-derived CDR1 and CDR2 are SGHTS and YDEGEE. The chain carries TRBV5-8 and TRBJ2-7; no clear D. Sample: PBMCs, taken around 3 weeks after the first yellow fever vaccination. The origin of this receptor is a man between 18 and 35 years old who received the YFV17D yellow fever vaccine. The CDR3 bases are TGTGCCAGCAGCCCCGGGCTCCGCTGCTACGAGCAGTACTTC. It encodes CASSPGLRCYEQYF.